The 30 T cell receptor beta chains below were found in one sample sequenced in a study of blood T cell repertoires in COVID-19. TCRdb's table, derived via immunoSEQ multiplex PCR, lists solely in-frame clones and lacks some. The table shows fewer than 95,000 clones, with 80% to 90% occurring only once. Sequencing was carried out using peripheral blood. These receptors all stem from a man aged 50-59 years with acute or convalescent COVID-19.

V usage is TRBV6-5 and J usage is TRBJ1-2, with 8 bases aligning to TRBD1. Germline trimming cut 4 bases from V and 9 bases from J; bases unmatched to any gene: 10. Germline V gene sequence: CDR1 MNHEY, CDR2 SVGAGI. The CDR3 runs to 14 residues. Written as DNA, the CDR3 is TGTGCCAGCAGTTCGGGACAGGCCGTTACTCGCTACACCTTC. Its protein product is CASSSGQAVTRYTF.

This chain uses TRBV5-8 with TRBJ1-2, with a possible D match to TRBD1 (5 bases). Germline-derived CDR1 and CDR2 are SGHTS and YDEGEE. This CDR3 has 18 residues. V was shortened by 3 bases and J by 0 bases, with 21 bases between the two germline ends. This CDR3 is CASSSPSLTVQANYGYTF. The DNA for the CDR3 is TGTGCCAGCAGCTCCCCCTCCTTGACAGTCCAAGCTAACTATGGCTACACCTTC.

This rearrangement joins TRBV20-1 to TRBJ1-5; TRBD1 matches at 7 bases. Per germline, CDR1 DFQATT and CDR2 SNEGSKA (reference sequence). This CDR3 has 15 amino acids. V dropped 3 bases and J dropped 3; count of bases not matched to a gene: 8. The CDR3 spells CSASKGQRVNQPQHF. DNA of the CDR3: TGCAGTGCTAGTAAGGGACAGAGGGTCAATCAGCCCCAGCATTTT.

The J gene is TRBJ1-2, the V gene TRBV5-1, with D tentatively TRBD1 (6 bases). The CDR3 is 12 amino acids. The V and J ends lost 4 bases and 5 bases respectively, with 9 bases between them. CDR1 is SGHRS and CDR2 is YFSETQ in the germline V gene. The CDR3 region is CASSMQGYGYTF. CDR3 nucleotides: TGCGCCAGCAGCATGCAGGGGTATGGCTACACCTTC.

The chain recombines TRBV5-1 with TRBJ2-1, with a tentative D call TRBD1 (6 bases). CDR3 length equals 14 residues. The germline gives CDR1 SGHRS, CDR2 YFSETQ. V was trimmed by 4 bases and J by 10 bases, leaving 18 bases between them. The CDR3 DNA reads TGCGCCAGCAGCGAAACATCACAGGGCTACGAGCAGTTCTTC. It encodes CASSETSQGYEQFF.

The J gene is TRBJ1-2, the V gene TRBV6-5, with a weak D call TRBD1 (6 bases). Germline values: CDR1 MNHEY, CDR2 SVGAGI. This CDR3 is built from 13 residues. Trimming cost V 6 bases and J 7 bases, with 15 bases left between them. The CDR3 sequence is CASRVSTGFGYTF. In nucleotides, the CDR3 is TGTGCCAGCAGGGTCTCAACAGGGTTTGGCTACACCTTC.

The chain couples TRBV7-3 to TRBJ1-1; no reliable D call. The V gene's germline CDR1 is SGHTA and CDR2 FQGTGA. Between the trimmed V and J ends, which lost 2 bases and 4 bases, there was a span of 11 bases. The CDR3 is 14 residues long. CDR3 in DNA: TGTGCCAGCAGCTTAGGCATGGAGGGCACTGAAGCTTTCTTT. Protein: CASSLGMEGTEAFF.

The V gene is TRBV7-2, the J gene TRBJ2-5; no firm D call. V was trimmed by 4 bases and J by 5 bases, leaving 8 bases between them. Germline CDR1 SGHTA, CDR2 FQGNSA. The CDR3 is 12 amino acids. CDR3 coding DNA: TGTGCCAGCAGCTCTGCCCAGGAGACCCAGTACTTC. As protein: CASSSAQETQYF.

The V call is TRBV6-6, the J call TRBJ1-2; a weak D match, TRBD1 (5 bases). CDR3 length equals 13 residues. Trimming stripped 5 bases from V and 6 bases from J, with 13 bases between. The germline V gene has CDR1 MNHNY and CDR2 SVGAGI (reference sequence). DNA for the CDR3: TGTGCCAGCAGTCCAGCAGGGAGGGATGGCTACACCTTC. Its translation is CASSPAGRDGYTF.

This clone has just a few counts. This chain connects TRBV28 to TRBJ1-6; no clear D. Germline CDR1 reads MDHEN; CDR2 reads SYDVKM. V gave up 5 bases and J gave up 13 bases, with 12 bases separating them. The CDR3 length is 12 residues. DNA for the CDR3: TGTGCCAGCAGTCCTTCTCGGAGGCCCCTCCACTTT. This translates into CASSPSRRPLHF.

This clone was observed a handful of times. The V call is TRBV19, the J call TRBJ1-3, with 11 bases aligning to TRBD1. This CDR3 is built from 16 residues. The germline gives CDR1 LNHDA, CDR2 SQIVND (reference sequence). V was clipped by 9 bases and J by 4 bases; unmatched bases: 11. The CDR3 nucleotides read TGTGCCAGCGGTGACGGACAGGGGGCTTCAGGAAACACCATATATTTT. It translates to CASGDGQGASGNTIYF.

The gene calls are TRBV7-2 and TRBJ1-5; a weak D match, TRBD1 (5 bases). This CDR3 has 15 amino acids. Germline CDR1 and CDR2: SGHTA and FQGNSA. V dropped 5 bases and J dropped 4 bases, with 15 bases sitting between them. The CDR3 bases are TGTGCCAGCAGCGCCGCGGGGCATCGGAATCAGCCCCAGCATTTT. This translates into CASSAAGHRNQPQHF.

The gene calls are TRBV5-6 and TRBJ1-1; D is undetermined. The CDR3 runs to 13 residues. CDR1 is SGHDT, CDR2 YYEEEE, per germline. The germline V and J ends were trimmed by 0 bases and 6 bases, with 9 bases remaining between them. The CDR3 is CASSLGVASEAFF. The DNA for the CDR3 is TGTGCCAGCAGCTTGGGAGTTGCTTCTGAAGCTTTCTTT.

The J gene is TRBJ1-5, the V gene TRBV28; no definite D call. The CDR3 has 12 amino acids. V was trimmed by 3 bases and J by 6 bases, leaving 6 bases between them. From germline, CDR1 is MDHEN and CDR2 SYDVKM. The CDR3 DNA reads TGTGCCAGCAGTTTTTCCAGTCAGCCCCAGCATTTT. It translates to CASSFSSQPQHF.

The V gene is TRBV6-5, the J gene TRBJ2-5; D call uncertain. Germline V gene lookup returns CDR1 MNHEY and CDR2 SVGAGI. Trimming took 5 bases from V and 0 from J, leaving 7 bases between them. There are 13 residues in the CDR3. In DNA form, the CDR3 reads TGTGCCAGCAGTAAACACAACCAAGAGACCCAGTACTTC. As protein: CASSKHNQETQYF.

The CDR3 sequence is CASRVGTSGELFF. CDR3 coding DNA: TGCGCCAGCAGAGTGGGGACTAGCGGGGAGCTGTTTTTT. The V and J genes are TRBV5-1 and TRBJ2-2, with 8 nucleotides matching TRBD2. Germline V gene lookup returns CDR1 SGHRS and CDR2 YFSETQ. This CDR3 spans 13 amino acids. V was pared by 5 bases and J by 7 bases, with 4 bases of the junction left unmatched.

This clone was seen a few times. The rearrangement joins TRBV7-2 to TRBJ1-2, with TRBD1 as a possible D gene (6 bases). The CDR3 is made up of 16 amino acids. The germline gives CDR1 SGHTA, CDR2 FQGNSA. Trimming shortened V by 6 bases and J by 1 base, and 18 bases separated the two germline ends. The CDR3 region is CASREIGGANNYGYTF. CDR3 sequence (DNA): TGTGCCAGCAGGGAGATCGGGGGGGCCAATAACTATGGCTACACCTTC.

The chain couples TRBV30 to TRBJ1-1; no reliable D call. The CDR3 has 13 residues. The germline CDR1 and CDR2 sequences are GTSNPN and SVGIG (reference sequence). Deletions cut 4 bases from V and 4 bases from J, with 13 bases between. In DNA, the CDR3 is TGTGCCTGGAATCGGGCCGAGGGCACTGAAGCTTTCTTT. It codes for CAWNRAEGTEAFF.

This CDR3 is CATSKEGFGNTIYF. In DNA form, the CDR3 reads TGTGCCACCTCCAAAGAGGGTTTTGGAAACACCATATATTTT. The chain has TRBV2 and TRBJ1-3; D gene uncertain. The ends were cut back, 10 bases at V and 3 bases at J, with 16 bases in the middle. Germline loops: CDR1 SNHLY, CDR2 FYNNEI. The CDR3 consists of 14 residues.

This CDR3 is CASSGSAGITEAFF. CDR3 nucleotides: TGTGCCAGCAGCGGCTCAGCCGGGATCACTGAAGCTTTCTTT. The V gene is TRBV7-9, the J gene TRBJ1-1; D gene uncertain. In germline, CDR1 is SEHNR, CDR2 FQNEAQ (reference sequence). V was cut by 5 bases and J by 4 bases, with 14 bases left in between. This CDR3 spans 14 amino acids. Combining the CDR3 with reference TRBV7-9 and TRBJ1-1 gives the whole variable domain DTGVSQNPRHKITKRGQNVTFRCDPISEHNRLYWYRQTLGQGPEFLTYFQNEAQLEKSRLLSDRFSAERPKGSFSTLEIQRTEQGDSAMYLCASSGSAGITEAFFGQGTRLTVV.

This chain links TRBV6-1 with TRBJ1-2; 7 bases agree with TRBD1. This CDR3 comprises 12 residues. CDR1 and CDR2 (germline): MNHNS, SASEGT. The ends lost 6 bases at V and 6 bases at J; junction bases unmatched: 4. CDR3 coding DNA: TGTGCCAGCAGCTCCGGGACAGATGGCTACACCTTC. Its protein is CASSSGTDGYTF.

This chain links TRBV5-4 with TRBJ2-3, with 10 bases aligning to TRBD2. This CDR3 has 19 residues. J lost 0 bases, V lost 1 base, and 11 bases had no gene match. Germline lookup yields CDR1 SGHNT and CDR2 YYREEE (reference sequence). The CDR3 protein is CASSLKLQAGGSSTDTQYF. The DNA for the CDR3 is TGTGCCAGCAGCTTGAAACTTCAAGCGGGGGGGTCTAGCACAGATACGCAGTATTTT.

V and J are TRBV9 and TRBJ2-7; weak D call: TRBD2 (6 bases). Germline loops: CDR1 SGDLS, CDR2 YYNGEE. V was pared by 2 bases and J by 3 bases, with 15 bases between. This CDR3 comprises 15 residues. CDR3 DNA sequence: TGTGCCAGCAGCGTCACGGGAGCGTTTGGCTACGAGCAGTACTTC. Translation gives CASSVTGAFGYEQYF. Combining the CDR3 with reference TRBV9 and TRBJ2-7 gives the whole variable domain DSGVTQTPKHLITATGQRVTLRCSPRSGDLSVYWYQQSLDQGLQFLIQYYNGEERAKGNILERFSAQQFPDLHSELNLSSLELGDSALYFCASSVTGAFGYEQYFGPGTRLTVT.

The rearrangement uses TRBV7-2 and TRBJ1-3, with D possibly being TRBD1 (5 bases). The germline gives CDR1 SGHTA, CDR2 FQGNSA. Trimming stripped 5 bases from V and 4 bases from J, with 9 bases between. This CDR3 has 13 residues. The CDR3 nucleotides are TGTGCCAGCAGCCCCCGACAGGGAAACACCATATATTTT. As protein: CASSPRQGNTIYF.

The chain has TRBV3-1 (or the pseudogene TRBV3-2) and TRBJ1-1; the match to TRBD1 covers 7 bases. This CDR3 has 14 amino acids. V lost 7 bases to trimming and J lost 1 base; unmatched junction nucleotides: 6. Per germline, CDR1 LGHDT and CDR2 YNNKEL (reference sequence). The CDR3 here is CASTSQGRNTEAFF. Written as DNA, the CDR3 is TGTGCCAGCACCTCACAGGGGAGGAACACTGAAGCTTTCTTT.

The rearrangement links TRBV6-5 to TRBJ1-5, with D possibly being TRBD1 (5 bases). Per the germline V gene, CDR1 is MNHEY and CDR2 is SVGAGI. The CDR3 runs 15 residues. V was clipped by 6 bases and J by 4 bases, with 16 bases between them. The CDR3 protein is CASRDPRQGNQPQHF. DNA for the CDR3: TGTGCCAGCAGAGACCCGAGGCAGGGTAATCAGCCCCAGCATTTT.

This chain links TRBV7-9 with TRBJ2-5; 9 nucleotides align to TRBD1. Per the germline V gene, CDR1 is SEHNR and CDR2 is FQNEAQ (reference sequence). J lost 3 bases, V lost 1 base, and 9 bases had no gene match. This CDR3 is 17 amino acids long. The CDR3, as DNA: TGTGCCAGCAGCTTAGGAGGGACAGGGTCCGCAGAAGAGACCCAGTACTTC. Amino acids: CASSLGGTGSAEETQYF.

The chain joins TRBV6-5 to TRBJ2-5; D remains unclear. This CDR3 is 11 amino acids long. V lost 5 bases and J 5 bases, leaving 6 bases between the germline ends. Germline loops: CDR1 MNHEY, CDR2 SVGAGI. The CDR3 region has the DNA TGTGCCAGCAGTCTTCAGGAGACCCAGTACTTC. Encoded protein: CASSLQETQYF.

This clone was recorded only once. The V gene is TRBV18, the J gene TRBJ2-7; 8 nucleotides align to TRBD1. In germline, CDR1 is KGHSH, CDR2 LQKENI. J gave up 4 bases and V 3 bases, and 5 bases lay outside the gene matches. CDR3 length: 14 amino acids. The CDR3 is CASSPAGGVYEQYF. The CDR3 DNA is TGTGCCAGCTCACCCGCAGGGGGCGTTTACGAGCAGTACTTC. The full variable domain, completed using reference TRBV18 and TRBJ2-7, is NAGVMQNPRHLVRRRGQEARLRCSPMKGHSHVYWYRQLPEEGLKFMVYLQKENIIDESGMPKERFSAEFPKEGPSILRIQQVVRGDSAAYFCASSPAGGVYEQYFGPGTRLTVT.

The V call is TRBV5-1, the J call TRBJ1-1; 7 positions agree with TRBD1. Germline values: CDR1 SGHRS, CDR2 YFSETQ. The CDR3 has 11 residues. Unmatched junction bases numbered 0, after V lost 2 bases and J lost 8 bases. CDR3 sequence (DNA): TGCGCCAGCAGCTTCAGGGGGGAAGCTTTCTTT. Translation gives CASSFRGEAFF.